The present entry profiles one TCR beta chain with its context. Its antigen remains unidentified. The CDR3 sequence is 14 residues long. Germline values: CDR1 KGHSH, CDR2 LQKENI. TCRdb reprocessed the 5' RACE reads, with one entry per CDR3 protein and no DNA. The repertoire shows about 450,000 distinct CDR3 sequences; the top ten hold 2% to 2.5%. This sample was included in a study of monozygotic twins with inflammatory bowel disease. Study-wide results and caveats: Inverse Simpson values showed less TCRbeta diversity in IBD patients than in their healthy co-twins. In these data, no single strong IBD-associated signal or clonotype received support.

Sequencing input: blood. The V call is TRBV18, the J call TRBJ2-7. This clonotype originated in a human donor with ulcerative colitis or Crohn's disease, or a healthy co-twin of an affected twin (not recorded which). The CDR3 here is CASSPLGGMDEQYF.